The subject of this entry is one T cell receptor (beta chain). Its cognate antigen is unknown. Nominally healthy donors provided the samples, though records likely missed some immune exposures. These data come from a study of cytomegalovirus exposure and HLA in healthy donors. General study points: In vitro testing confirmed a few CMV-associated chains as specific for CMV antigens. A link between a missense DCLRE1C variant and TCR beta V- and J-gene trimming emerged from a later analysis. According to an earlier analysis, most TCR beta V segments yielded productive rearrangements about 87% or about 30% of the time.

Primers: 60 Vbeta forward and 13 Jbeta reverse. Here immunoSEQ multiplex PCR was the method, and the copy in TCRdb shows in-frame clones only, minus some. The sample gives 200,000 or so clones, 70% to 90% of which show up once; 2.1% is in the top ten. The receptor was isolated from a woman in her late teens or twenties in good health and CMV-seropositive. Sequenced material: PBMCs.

The chain's CDR3 is CASSVEGGTYEQYF. CDR3 bases: TGTGCCAGCAGCGTCGAGGGGGGGACCTACGAGCAGTACTTC. The chain employs TRBV5-4 and TRBJ2-7; tentative D call: TRBD2 (7 bases). Germline CDR1 SGHNT, CDR2 YYREEE (reference sequence). V was clipped by 4 bases and J by 2 bases, with 13 bases between them. This CDR3 region has 14 residues.